Following are 27 T cell receptor beta chains from one sample sequenced in a study of OX40 agonist ivuxolimab in advanced cancers. Assay used: immunoSEQ multiplex PCR; TCRdb lists only in-frame clones, some missing. The data contain about 24,000 clones, more than 70% of them singletons. Sequences were derived from CD4+ or CD8+ T cells sorted from blood, sampled in a trial of the OX40 agonist ivuxolimab. These receptors all come from an adult with an advanced solid tumor such as melanoma, head and neck, liver or kidney cancer.

The chain links TRBV15 to TRBJ2-7; unclear D gene. The CDR3 has 15 residues. Germline V gene data show CDR1 as LNHNV and CDR2 as YYDKDF (reference sequence). V was trimmed by 5 bases and J by 4 bases, leaving 18 bases between them. In DNA form, the CDR3 reads TGTGCCACCAGCCTCGGATCCGGGTCTCATTACGAGCAGTACTTC. Translation gives CATSLGSGSHYEQYF.

J is TRBJ2-1 and V is TRBV9, with a weak D call TRBD2 (5 bases). The V gene lost 0 bases and the J gene lost 3 bases, with 7 bases spanning the gap. Germline V gene data show CDR1 as SGDLS and CDR2 as YYNGEE. The CDR3 consists of 14 residues. The CDR3 loop reads CASSVAGFYNEQFF. As DNA, the CDR3 is TGTGCCAGCAGCGTAGCGGGGTTCTACAATGAGCAGTTCTTC.

The V gene is TRBV2, the J gene TRBJ1-1; D unclear. The V gene lost 6 bases and the J gene lost 1 base, with 15 bases spanning the gap. The germline V gene has CDR1 SNHLY and CDR2 FYNNEI. The CDR3 consists of 15 residues. CDR3 bases: TGTGCCAGCAGCGAGGTTTATCAGACGAACACTGAAGCTTTCTTT. It yields the protein CASSEVYQTNTEAFF.

The chain is built from TRBV7-6 and TRBJ2-7, with D possibly TRBD2 on 5 matching bases. V gave up 4 bases and J gave up 4 bases, with 8 bases separating them. Germline V CDR1 and CDR2: SGHVS, FNYEAQ. The CDR3 extends over 12 amino acids. CDR3 sequence: CASSSPGYEQYF. The CDR3 nucleotides read TGTGCCAGCAGCTCTCCGGGATACGAGCAGTACTTC. Based on the CDR3 plus reference TRBV7-6 and TRBJ2-7, the full variable domain is GAGVSQSPRYKVTKRGQDVALRCDPISGHVSLYWYRQALGQGPEFLTYFNYEAQQDKSGLPNDRFSAERPEGSISTLTIQRTEQRDSAMYRCASSSPGYEQYFGPGTRLTVT.

The chain has TRBV9 and TRBJ2-1, with D perhaps assigned TRBD1 or TRBD2 (5 bases each). V shed 2 bases and J shed 6 bases, with 12 bases lying between them. The germline CDR1 and CDR2 sequences are SGDLS and YYNGEE. The CDR3 runs to 14 residues. The CDR3 sequence: CASSVGTALNEQFF. CDR3 in DNA: TGTGCCAGCAGCGTCGGGACGGCCCTCAATGAGCAGTTCTTC.

V gene TRBV30 combines with J gene TRBJ1-3; TRBD1 aligns across 7 bases. Trimming removed 2 bases from V and 0 bases from J; junction bases left unmatched: 4. From germline, CDR1 is GTSNPN and CDR2 SVGIG (reference sequence). This CDR3 region has 15 residues. In nucleotides, the CDR3 is TGTGCCTGGAGTAGGGACAGTGGCTCTGGAAACACCATATATTTT. Translating it yields CAWSRDSGSGNTIYF.

This clone is labeled as medium-sized. V is TRBV6-5 and J is TRBJ1-2; D uncertain. Trimming pared 6 bases from V and 8 bases from J, leaving 19 bases between. Germline CDR1 is MNHEY and CDR2 is SVGAGI. CDR3 size: 14 residues. The CDR3 nucleotides read TGTGCCAGCAGCGGGAAAGGCCGTCTTTGGGGCTACACCTTC. Its protein product is CASSGKGRLWGYTF.

The chain has TRBV5-6 and TRBJ2-1; possibly TRBD1 for D (6 bases). CDR3 length equals 16 residues. CDR1 and CDR2 (germline): SGHDT, YYEEEE. Trimming removed 0 bases at V and 2 bases at J, with 12 bases between. The CDR3 nucleotides are TGTGCCAGCAGCTTGGCAGGGGATGGGACCTACAATGAGCAGTTCTTC. It is translated as CASSLAGDGTYNEQFF.

The rearrangement joins TRBV9 to TRBJ2-3; D uncertain. The germline V and J ends were trimmed by 0 bases and 5 bases, with 13 bases remaining between them. The CDR3 has 15 amino acids. CDR1 is SGDLS and CDR2 is YYNGEE in the germline V gene. CDR3 in amino acids: CASSVAPGLGDTQYF. For the CDR3, the DNA is TGTGCCAGCAGCGTAGCTCCCGGATTAGGAGATACGCAGTATTTT.

The chain has TRBV7-2 and TRBJ2-1; 13 bases fit TRBD2. J lost 7 bases, V lost 5 bases, and 5 bases had no gene match. Germline V gene sequence: CDR1 SGHTA, CDR2 FQGNSA. This CDR3 region has 15 residues. The CDR3 sequence is CASSPRLAGGNEQFF. CDR3 coding DNA: TGTGCCAGCAGCCCCCGACTAGCGGGGGGAAATGAGCAGTTCTTC.

V usage is TRBV19 and J usage is TRBJ2-3; 13 bases map to TRBD2. The CDR3 sequence is 17 residues long. V gave up 3 bases and J gave up 4 bases; unmatched junction bases: 7. Germline CDR1 reads LNHDA; CDR2 reads SQIVND (reference sequence). The CDR3 DNA sequence: TGTGCCAGTAGTATGGAGGGACTAGCGGGGCAGGCAGATACGCAGTATTTT. It yields the protein CASSMEGLAGQADTQYF.

The V call is TRBV27, the J call TRBJ2-3; a possible D gene is TRBD1 (5 bases). This CDR3 is 15 amino acids long. The germline CDR1 and CDR2 sequences are MNHEY and SMNVEV (reference sequence). V was pared by 5 bases and J by 0 bases, with 12 bases between. The CDR3 region has the DNA TGTGCCAGCAGTCTAAGACAGCTTAGCACAGATACGCAGTATTTT. It yields the protein CASSLRQLSTDTQYF.

The rearrangement uses TRBV1 and TRBJ2-7; the D call in the table, TRBD2, was not verified against the DNA. TRBV1 corresponds to a pseudogene. The CDR3 totals 15 residues. The CDR3 coding sequence is TGCACCAGCAGCCCTCCACTAGCGGGGGGCTACGAGCAGTACTTC. Protein: CTSSPPLAGGYEQYF.

V gene TRBV19 combines with J gene TRBJ2-1; a possible D gene is TRBD1 (6 bases). This CDR3 spans 15 amino acids. V shed 1 base and J shed 3 bases, with 10 bases lying between them. CDR1 is LNHDA, CDR2 SQIVND, per germline (reference sequence). The CDR3 protein is CASSIGGGLYNEQFF. Written as DNA, the CDR3 is TGTGCCAGTAGTATAGGTGGGGGCCTCTACAATGAGCAGTTCTTC.

The rearrangement links TRBV6-1 to TRBJ1-2; 9 bases line up with TRBD1. V shed 3 bases and J 7 bases; nucleotides not matched to a gene: 9. The germline gives CDR1 MNHNS, CDR2 SASEGT. CDR3 length: 15 amino acids. The CDR3 nucleotides read TGTGCCAGCAGTGAGACGGGACAGGGACCCCGTGGCTACACCTTC. Translation gives CASSETGQGPRGYTF.

The chain links TRBV7-9 to TRBJ1-3; D not certain. Trimming pared 2 bases from V and 2 bases from J, leaving 7 bases between. The CDR3 runs to 14 residues. Looked up from germline, CDR1 is SEHNR and CDR2 is FQNEAQ (reference sequence). CDR3 nucleotide sequence: TGTGCCAGCAGCTTACCGGACGCTGGAAACACCATATATTTT. Translating it yields CASSLPDAGNTIYF.

V usage is TRBV7-3 and J usage is TRBJ2-7; the match to TRBD1 covers 9 bases. The J segment lost 4 bases and the V segment lost 5 bases, leaving 6 bases of the junction unmatched. Germline-derived CDR1 and CDR2 are SGHTA and FQGTGA. The CDR3 runs to 14 residues. Written as DNA, the CDR3 is TGTGCCAGCAGCCCCGGGACAGGGAAATACGAGCAGTACTTC. Protein product: CASSPGTGKYEQYF.

The chain couples TRBV30 to TRBJ2-3; possibly TRBD2 for D (5 bases). Looked up from germline, CDR1 is GTSNPN and CDR2 is SVGIG (reference sequence). There are 15 residues in the CDR3. V lost 0 bases and J lost 4, with 14 bases in between. The CDR3 reads CAWSVPQPSSDTQYF. CDR3 DNA: TGTGCCTGGAGTGTCCCCCAGCCTAGCTCAGATACGCAGTATTTT. The full variable domain, its missing parts supplied by reference TRBV30 and TRBJ2-3, is SQTIHQWPATLVQPVGSPLSLECTVEGTSNPNLYWYRQAAGRGLQLLFYSVGIGQISSEVPQNLSASRPQDRQFILSSKKLLLSDSGFYLCAWSVPQPSSDTQYFGPGTRLTVL.

V gene TRBV28 combines with J gene TRBJ2-7; TRBD1 aligns across 9 bases. The CDR3 has 15 amino acids. V gave up 6 bases and J gave up 3 bases; unmatched junction bases: 9. CDR1 MDHEN and CDR2 SYDVKM come from the germline V gene. The CDR3 loop reads CASSIPGQGGYEQYF. CDR3 in DNA: TGTGCCAGCAGCATACCGGGACAGGGAGGCTACGAGCAGTACTTC.

The rearrangement joins TRBV7-2 to TRBJ2-5, with 7 bases identical to TRBD1. The DNA end is a closer match to TRBJ2-7, so the J assignment may be wrong. Germline V gene data show CDR1 as SGHTA and CDR2 as FQGNSA. The CDR3 totals 19 residues. CDR3 in DNA: TGTGCCAGCAGCTTAAAGGTCACGGCTTTTTGGGACAGCTCCTACGAGCAGTACTTC. Translation: CASSLKVTAFWDSSYEQYF.

The chain links TRBV27 to TRBJ2-2; no clear D gene. This CDR3 is 13 amino acids long. Germline values: CDR1 MNHEY, CDR2 SMNVEV (reference sequence). V lost 5 bases to trimming and J lost 4 bases, with 8 bases between them. CDR3 region: CASSLRPTGELFF. For the CDR3, the DNA is TGTGCCAGCAGTCTCCGCCCCACCGGGGAGCTGTTTTTT.

J is TRBJ2-7 and V is TRBV5-1, with D possibly matching TRBD1 (6 bases). Germline V gene lookup returns CDR1 SGHRS and CDR2 YFSETQ. This CDR3 is built from 13 residues. The V gene lost 6 bases and the J gene lost 0 bases, with 10 bases spanning the gap. The CDR3 protein is CASTGTNSYEQYF. In DNA form, the CDR3 reads TGCGCCAGCACCGGGACAAACTCCTACGAGCAGTACTTC.

V usage is TRBV5-1 and J usage is TRBJ1-5; D is possibly TRBD1 (5 bases). Germline V gene lookup returns CDR1 SGHRS and CDR2 YFSETQ. The ends were cut back, 1 base at V and 3 bases at J, with 11 bases in the middle. This CDR3 region has 15 residues. The CDR3 loop reads CASSLLGGDNQPQHF. CDR3 DNA: TGCGCCAGCAGCTTGCTGGGGGGGGACAATCAGCCCCAGCATTTT.

The chain employs TRBV19 and TRBJ1-5; 8 nucleotides line up with TRBD1. The CDR3 consists of 14 residues. CDR1 and CDR2 (germline): LNHDA, SQIVND (reference sequence). V shed 5 bases, J shed 3 bases, and the junction held 3 bases outside the gene matches. The CDR3 nucleotides are TGTGCCAGTAGTGGACAGGGTAACAATCAGCCCCAGCATTTT. Protein sequence: CASSGQGNNQPQHF.

This clone was detected once. The genes are TRBV5-5 and TRBJ1-2, with D uncertain. The CDR3 length is 14 residues. Per germline, CDR1 SGHKS and CDR2 YYEKEE (reference sequence). V dropped 0 bases and J dropped 4 bases, with 10 bases sitting between them. CDR3 sequence (DNA): TGTGCCAGCAGCTTGGACCCAGACCCCTATGGCTACACCTTC. Residues: CASSLDPDPYGYTF.

The chain is built from TRBV4-1 and TRBJ2-5; D gene ambiguous. This CDR3 comprises 16 residues. Germline assignment: CDR1 MGHRA and CDR2 YSYEKL. Trimming stripped 2 bases from V and 2 bases from J, with 15 bases between. As DNA, the CDR3 is TGCGCCAGCAGCCAAATATCCCGACGGCATCAAGAGACCCAGTACTTC. It is translated as CASSQISRRHQETQYF.

The rearrangement links TRBV5-4 to TRBJ2-5, with D possibly matching TRBD2 (5 bases). Near its end, the DNA agrees better with TRBJ2-7, so the J call may be wrong. CDR1 SGHNT and CDR2 YYREEE come from the germline V gene (reference sequence). The CDR3 covers 17 residues. CDR3 bases: TGTGCCAGCAGCACCTCCGAGGGTACATCCCCATGGTACGAGCAGTACTTC. Translated, it gives CASSTSEGTSPWYEQYF.